This TCR beta chain was identified in a study of T cell repertoires in cytomegalovirus infection. Study at large: Recently identified HLA-C-restricted CMV epitopes were among the peptides used. Evidence of both CMV infection and a matching HLA type came from public TCR beta signatures.

CDR1 is SGHNT and CDR2 is YYREEE in the germline V gene (reference sequence). The CDR3 contains 14 residues. Trimming removed 2 bases at V and 9 bases at J, with 12 bases between. This clonotype was counted a few times. Its matching antigen is unknown. TCRdb re-called the reads with MiXCR, one entry per CDR3 protein. The sample yields 800,000 to 950,000 distinct CDR3 sequences, roughly 33% seen once. Whole-study findings and limits: Totalled public TCR beta family frequency picked out people who carried CMV plus the relevant HLA. The ex vivo response showed dominance by HLA-C-restricted CMV-specific TCR beta clonotypes.

The receptor comes from a human donor in good health (CMV status not recorded). Some clones in this sample may be carry-over from other donors' samples. This specimen consisted of cultured CD8+ T cells from PBMCs, obtained from culture after CMV antigen stimulation. The chain recombines TRBV5-4 with TRBJ1-6, with D possibly matching TRBD1 (5 bases). CDR3 nucleotides: TGTGCCAGCAGCTTAAGGGGAACGGGTTCACCCCTCCACTTT. Its protein is CASSLRGTGSPLHF.